This TCR beta chain derives from a study of T cell responses to AZD1222 COVID-19 vaccine. Study-level results: Baseline seropositives among AZD1222 recipients totaled only five or six. The reported proportion of spike-specific TCRs targeting unmutated variant regions was nearly half. Spike was spanned by vaccine-associated CD4 TCRs, which were dominant at 160-218 and 743-854.

Turning to this clone: Its antigen is unidentified.

Sequenced by immunoSEQ multiplex PCR; TCRdb stores in-frame clones only, minus some. The sample yields around 110,000 clones, more than 85% seen once. In germline, CDR1 is MDHEN, CDR2 SYDVKM. This CDR3 has 12 residues. The V gene lost 5 bases and the J gene lost 10 bases, with 14 bases spanning the gap. The TCR originated in an adult in good health. The sample here was peripheral blood, taken on day 0 of AZD1222 vaccination. V and J are TRBV28 and TRBJ1-1; D gene uncertain. The CDR3 loop is CASSLPSPGAFF. CDR3 coding DNA: TGTGCCAGCAGTCTCCCCTCGCCGGGAGCTTTCTTT.